Each of the 4 T cell receptor beta chains below was sequenced from the same sample in a study of cytomegalovirus exposure and HLA in healthy donors. Researchers ran the PCR with 60 Vbeta and 13 Jbeta primers. Profiling relied on immunoSEQ multiplex PCR, and the TCRdb table lists in-frame clones only, not all of them. In the table there are about 210,000 clones, about 81% of which are singletons. What was sequenced was PBMCs. These receptors were obtained from a man in his forties in good health and CMV-seropositive.

The chain combines TRBV9 with TRBJ2-7; 8 bases align to TRBD1. V was clipped by 3 bases and J by 5 bases; unmatched bases: 10. Germline values: CDR1 SGDLS, CDR2 YYNGEE. The CDR3 extends over 15 amino acids. The CDR3 spells CASSAGLRGLDEQYF. CDR3 coding DNA: TGTGCCAGCAGCGCGGGTCTCAGGGGGCTAGACGAGCAGTACTTC.

This clone has just a few counts. The J gene is TRBJ2-7, the V gene TRBV6-6; perhaps TRBD1 as D (5 bases). The CDR3 contains 15 residues. Trimming stripped 6 bases from V and 8 bases from J, with 23 bases between. Germline assignment: CDR1 MNHNY and CDR2 SVGAGI (reference sequence). CDR3 sequence reads: CASRPGSKGSGQQYV. The CDR3 coding sequence is TGTGCCAGCAGGCCCGGCTCCAAGGGGTCTGGGCAGCAGTACGTC.

This clone was counted once. V usage is TRBV2 and J usage is TRBJ2-7, with a tentative D call TRBD1 (5 bases). V was clipped by 7 bases and J by 3 bases, with 10 bases between them. CDR3 length equals 12 residues. Germline V gene sequence: CDR1 SNHLY, CDR2 FYNNEI. CDR3 loop: CASTQDIYEQYF. In DNA form, the CDR3 reads TGTGCCAGCACTCAGGACATCTACGAGCAGTACTTC.

The gene calls are TRBV6-1 and TRBJ1-5; TRBD1 matches at 9 bases. Germline CDR1 is MNHNS and CDR2 is SASEGT. V shed 3 bases, J shed 7 bases, and the junction held 4 bases outside the gene matches. The CDR3 covers 14 residues. CDR3: CASSDVGTGQPQHF. CDR3 DNA sequence: TGTGCCAGCAGTGATGTAGGGACAGGGCAGCCCCAGCATTTT.